The clone carrying this T cell receptor (beta chain) occurred many times. The use of a sample-barcoded 5' primer and a J-beta primer mix characterized a second PCR of about 7 to 12 cycles. A single record per CDR3 protein comes from TCRdb applying MiXCR to the 5' RACE reads. The table shows around 870,000 distinct CDR3 sequences, with about 30% occurring only once. Looked up from germline, CDR1 is SGHRS and CDR2 is YFSETQ. This CDR3 has 19 residues. With 1 base removed from V and 4 bases from J, the gap between germline ends came to 25 bases. This record belongs to a study of blood T cells in healthy people across ages.

The sample consisted of blood. J is TRBJ2-3 and V is TRBV5-1, with D perhaps assigned TRBD1 or TRBD2 (5 bases each). This sequence originates from a woman aged 80 or over in good health. CDR3 sequence reads: CASSLSRDRWAIGADTQYF. In DNA, the CDR3 is TGCGCCAGCAGCTTGTCCCGGGACCGCTGGGCGATAGGGGCAGATACGCAGTATTTT.